Below, 3 T cell receptor beta chains from the same sample are listed, as sequenced in a study of OX40 agonist ivuxolimab in advanced cancers. Sequencing used immunoSEQ multiplex PCR; TCRdb keeps in-frame clones, though not all of them. The sample has roughly 96,000 clones; 84% are singletons. The sample here was CD4+ or CD8+ T cells sorted from blood, taken in a trial of the OX40 agonist ivuxolimab. The receptor set was obtained from an adult with an advanced solid tumor such as melanoma, head and neck, liver or kidney cancer.

The V gene is TRBV18, the J gene TRBJ2-3; D not resolved. CDR1 KGHSH and CDR2 LQKENI come from the germline V gene. CDR3 length equals 13 residues. V lost 0 bases, J lost 6 bases, and 7 bases lay in between. The CDR3 reads CASSPPPGDTQYF. In DNA form, the CDR3 reads TGTGCCAGCTCACCACCTCCAGGTGATACGCAGTATTTT.

The chain recombines TRBV27 with TRBJ1-2, with D perhaps matching TRBD1 (6 bases). Looked up from germline, CDR1 is MNHEY and CDR2 is SMNVEV (reference sequence). Deletions cut 1 base from V and 8 bases from J, with 14 bases between. This CDR3 is built from 14 residues. In nucleotides, the CDR3 is TGTGCCAGCAGTTTATGGGGGGCCGGGGGCGGCTACACCTTC. Translating gives CASSLWGAGGGYTF.

The chain uses TRBV29-1 and TRBJ2-1; D is unclear. Trimming removed 4 bases at V and 1 base at J, with 14 bases between. The germline gives CDR1 SQVTM, CDR2 ANQGSEA. The CDR3 spans 15 residues. The CDR3 region has the DNA TGCAGCGTTGGGGCCCCGGGCCGGTCCTACAATGAGCAGTTCTTC. As protein: CSVGAPGRSYNEQFF.